A single T cell receptor beta chain is shown here with its context. TCRdb re-analysed the PCR reads in MiXCR, keeping a single row per CDR3 protein. The sample lists about 630,000 distinct CDR3 sequences; around 25% were seen once. The data were taken from a study of molecular identifiers for immune sequencing clone quantification. With 1 base removed from V and 4 bases from J, the gap between germline ends came to 13 bases. This CDR3 region has 16 residues. CDR1 is LGHDT, CDR2 YNNKEL, per germline (reference sequence). The chain combines TRBV3-1 with TRBJ2-2, with D tentatively TRBD1 (5 bases). The origin of this receptor is a human donor in good health. Some libraries in this study had Jurkat cell RNA spiked in. Specimen: naive CD8+ T cells from blood, with Jurkat cell RNA spiked in. Stated subset: FACS-sorted CD8+CD4-CCR7+CD45RA+ naive T cells. CDR3 coding DNA: TGTGCCAGCAGCCAAGTGACAGATTCAAGCACCGGGGAGCTGTTTTTT. It translates to CASSQVTDSSTGELFF.